Presented here are 5 T cell receptor beta chains from one specimen sequenced in a study of Ad26.COV2.S vaccination and SARS-CoV-2 variants. Indicated treatment: some 20 received Ad26.COV2.S at low or high dose, single or two shots; about five received placebo; per-sample allocation not given. Samples were taken on day 63 after the first vaccine or placebo injection. Profiling relied on immunoSEQ multiplex PCR, and the TCRdb table lists in-frame clones only, not all of them. Altogether around 320,000 clones are present, about 82% being singletons, with the ten largest covering more than 1.5%. The starting material was peripheral blood, obtained in a trial of Ad26.COV2.S vaccine versus placebo. Receptors originate from a person aged 18-60 years who received the Ad26.COV2.S COVID-19 vaccine or a placebo.

CDR3: CASRRGNSYNSPLHF. CDR3 sequence (DNA): TGTGCCAGCAGGAGGGGTAACTCCTATAATTCACCCCTCCACTTT. The gene calls are TRBV5-4 and TRBJ1-6; D may be TRBD1 (5 bases). Per the germline V gene, CDR1 is SGHNT and CDR2 is YYREEE (reference sequence). CDR3 size: 15 residues. The V and J ends lost 5 bases and 0 bases respectively, with 9 bases between them.

V is TRBV5-1 and J is TRBJ2-5; D is possibly TRBD2 (6 bases). V shed 3 bases and J shed 5 bases, with 17 bases lying between them. There are 15 residues in the CDR3. CDR1 and CDR2 (germline): SGHRS, YFSETQ. The CDR3 reads CASSSSTSGGETQYF. CDR3 DNA sequence: TGCGCCAGCAGCTCGTCGACTAGTGGGGGTGAGACCCAGTACTTC.

The chain uses TRBV27 and TRBJ2-1, with D perhaps matching TRBD2 (5 bases). V was cut by 2 bases and J by 7 bases, with 9 bases left in between. CDR3 length equals 13 residues. The germline V gene has CDR1 MNHEY and CDR2 SMNVEV (reference sequence). The CDR3 protein is CASSLEGWNEQFF. In nucleotides, the CDR3 is TGTGCCAGCAGTTTAGAGGGATGGAATGAGCAGTTCTTC.

The V gene is TRBV4-2, the J gene TRBJ2-7; D is unclear. Germline CDR1 LGHNA, CDR2 YNFKEQ. The CDR3 length is 14 residues. The V end was cut by 4 bases, the J end by 4 bases, with 14 bases between. CDR3 sequence reads: CASSRLGVEYEQYF. The CDR3 coding sequence is TGTGCCAGCAGCCGACTCGGCGTTGAGTACGAGCAGTACTTC.

The chain employs TRBV3-1 (or the pseudogene TRBV3-2) and TRBJ1-1, with no clear D. CDR1 and CDR2 from the germline V gene are LGHDT and YNNKEL (reference sequence). The CDR3 sequence is 14 residues long. V shed 2 bases and J shed 1 base, with 8 bases lying between them. In DNA form, the CDR3 reads TGTGCCAGCAGCCAATTATTAGGGAACACTGAAGCTTTCTTT. It yields the protein CASSQLLGNTEAFF.